A selection of T cell receptor beta chains follows, all from one sample in a study of T cell responses to AZD1222 COVID-19 vaccine. Repertoires were generated with immunoSEQ multiplex PCR, while TCRdb's copy carries only in-frame clones and drops some. The sample consists of over 120,000 clones, just over 90% of them appearing once. The source was peripheral blood, collected on day 0 of AZD1222 vaccination. The receptors derive from an adult in good health. Both conserved end residues are part of each CDR3. Each record gives: V gene, J gene, D gene, CDR3 protein, CDR3 DNA. D genes are given only for firm matches.

TRBV5-1,TRBJ2-1,-,CASSLGTVGSYNEQFF,TGCGCCAGCAGCTTGGGGACTGTAGGCTCCTACAATGAGCAGTTCTTC
TRBV11-2,TRBJ2-5,-,CASGYSGQTQYF,TGTGCCAGCGGGTATTCTGGACAGACCCAGTACTTC
TRBV10-1,TRBJ1-1,-,CASSLMPGVTEAFF,TGCGCCAGCAGCCTTATGCCAGGGGTCACTGAAGCTTTCTTT
TRBV4-1,TRBJ1-2,-,CASTNKGGGYTF,TGCGCCAGTACGAACAAAGGGGGTGGCTACACCTTC
TRBV3-1/TRBV3-2,TRBJ1-5,-,CASSQGAGQPQHF,TGTGCCAGCAGCCAAGGGGCGGGCCAGCCCCAGCATTTT
TRBV19,TRBJ1-1,-,CASSFARGLAFF,TGTGCCAGTAGTTTCGCTAGGGGACTGGCTTTCTTT
TRBV20-1,TRBJ1-6,-,CSASARRGWSPLHF,TGCAGTGCTAGTGCGAGGAGGGGGTGGTCACCCCTCCACTTT
TRBV18,TRBJ1-2,-,CASSPYQTDRHYGYTF,TGTGCCAGCTCACCTTACCAGACAGATCGCCACTATGGCTACACCTTC
TRBV5-4,TRBJ1-1,-,CASSLDRTNTEAFF,TGTGCCAGCAGCTTGGACAGGACCAACACTGAAGCTTTCTTT
TRBV6-5,TRBJ1-1,TRBD1,CASHIDRVSSAFF,TGTGCCAGCCACATAGACAGGGTTTCGTCAGCTTTCTTT
TRBV5-6,TRBJ1-2,-,CASSLGLGSQDGYTF,TGTGCCAGCAGCTTGGGGTTGGGAAGTCAAGATGGCTACACCTTC
TRBV29-1,TRBJ1-3,-,CIIYFQPLCGNTIYF,TGCATCATATACTTCCAGCCTCTCTGTGGAAACACCATATATTTT
TRBV28,TRBJ1-1,-,CASSFPPWRKAFF,TGTGCCAGCAGTTTTCCCCCGTGGCGAAAAGCTTTCTTT
TRBV9,TRBJ2-3,-,CASSVAARDTQYF,TGTGCCAGCAGCGTAGCGGCGAGGGATACGCAGTATTTT
TRBV10-3,TRBJ1-3,TRBD1,CAIRDGQGSGNTIYF,TGTGCCATCAGGGATGGACAGGGGAGTGGAAACACCATATATTTT
TRBV18,TRBJ1-1,-,CASSQTGNTEAFF,TGTGCCAGCTCACAAACAGGGAACACTGAAGCTTTCTTT
TRBV10-2,TRBJ2-3,TRBD1,CASSEDRGSTDTQYF,TGCGCCAGCAGTGAGGACAGGGGGAGCACAGATACGCAGTATTTT
TRBV11-1,TRBJ1-2,-,CASSLPGYGGYTF,TGTGCCAGCAGCTTACCTGGGTACGGGGGCTACACCTTC
TRBV4-1,TRBJ1-2,TRBD1,CASSQGLQGAVVRGYTF,TGCGCCAGCAGCCAAGGCCTCCAGGGGGCGGTGGTGAGAGGCTACACCTTC
TRBV5-6,TRBJ2-4,TRBD2,CASSSFLAGKNIQYF,TGTGCCAGCAGCTCCTTCCTAGCGGGCAAAAACATTCAGTACTTC
TRBV19,TRBJ2-3,-,CASSGSGLSPSVDTQYF,TGTGCCAGTAGTGGAAGTGGACTCAGCCCCTCCGTTGATACGCAGTATTTT
TRBV19,TRBJ2-7,-,CASSPGGTLYEQYF,TGTGCCAGTAGCCCCGGGGGTACTCTCTACGAGCAGTACTTC
TRBV18,TRBJ1-2,-,CASSWSGRDDGYTF,TGTGCCAGCTCATGGTCCGGCAGAGATGATGGCTACACCTTC
TRBV6-2/TRBV6-3,TRBJ2-7,-,CASSYEFWAEQYF,TGTGCCAGCAGTTACGAGTTTTGGGCCGAGCAGTACTTC
TRBV30,TRBJ2-7,-,CAWRRGDGSYEQYF,TGTGCCTGGAGGAGGGGAGACGGTTCCTACGAGCAGTACTTC
TRBV2,TRBJ1-4,-,CASSVRRNEKLFF,TGTGCCAGCAGTGTAAGGCGGAATGAAAAACTGTTTTTT
TRBV15,TRBJ2-2,-,CATSSRGVNTGELFF,TGTGCCACCAGCAGTAGGGGAGTCAACACCGGGGAGCTGTTTTTT